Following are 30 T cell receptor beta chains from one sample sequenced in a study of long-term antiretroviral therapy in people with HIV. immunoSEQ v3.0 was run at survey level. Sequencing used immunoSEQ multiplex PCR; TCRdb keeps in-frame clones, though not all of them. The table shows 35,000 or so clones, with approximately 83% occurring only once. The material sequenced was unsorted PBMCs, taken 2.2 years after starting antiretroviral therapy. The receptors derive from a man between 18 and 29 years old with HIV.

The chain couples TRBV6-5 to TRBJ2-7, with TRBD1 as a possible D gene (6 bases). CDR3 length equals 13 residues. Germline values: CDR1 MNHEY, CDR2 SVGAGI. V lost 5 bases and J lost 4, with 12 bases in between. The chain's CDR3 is CASSTIQGYEQYF. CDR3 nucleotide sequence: TGTGCCAGCAGTACCATTCAGGGGTACGAGCAGTACTTC.

The CDR3 region is CASIVNTEAFF. The CDR3 DNA reads as TGTGCCAGCATTGTGAACACTGAAGCTTTCTTT. V and J are TRBV28 and TRBJ1-1; unclear D gene. Trimming cost V 7 bases and J 0 bases, with 3 bases left between them. This CDR3 region has 11 residues. The germline gives CDR1 MDHEN, CDR2 SYDVKM.

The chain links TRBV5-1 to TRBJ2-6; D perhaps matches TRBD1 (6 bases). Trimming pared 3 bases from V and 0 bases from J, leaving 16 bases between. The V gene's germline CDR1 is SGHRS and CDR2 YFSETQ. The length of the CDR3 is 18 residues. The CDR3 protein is CASSSGTSGNSGANVLTF. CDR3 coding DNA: TGCGCCAGCAGCTCCGGGACATCCGGAAACTCTGGGGCCAACGTCCTGACTTTC.

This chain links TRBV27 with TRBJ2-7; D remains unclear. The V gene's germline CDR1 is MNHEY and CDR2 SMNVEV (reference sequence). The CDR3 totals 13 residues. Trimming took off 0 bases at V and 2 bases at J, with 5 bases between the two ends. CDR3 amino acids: CASSLSKAYEQYF. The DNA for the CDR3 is TGTGCCAGCAGTTTATCCAAAGCCTACGAGCAGTACTTC.

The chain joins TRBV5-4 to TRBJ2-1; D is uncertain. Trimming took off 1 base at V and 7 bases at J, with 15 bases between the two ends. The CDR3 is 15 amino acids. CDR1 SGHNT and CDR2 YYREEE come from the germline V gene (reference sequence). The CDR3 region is CASSLPAWAINEQFF. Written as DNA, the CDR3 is TGTGCCAGCAGCTTGCCGGCGTGGGCGATTAATGAGCAGTTCTTC.

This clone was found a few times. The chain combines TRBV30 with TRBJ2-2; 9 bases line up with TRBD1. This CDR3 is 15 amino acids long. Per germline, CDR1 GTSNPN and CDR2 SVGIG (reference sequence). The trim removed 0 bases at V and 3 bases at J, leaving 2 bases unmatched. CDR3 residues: CAWSVQGAHTGELFF. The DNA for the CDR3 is TGTGCCTGGAGTGTACAGGGGGCGCACACCGGGGAGCTGTTTTTT.

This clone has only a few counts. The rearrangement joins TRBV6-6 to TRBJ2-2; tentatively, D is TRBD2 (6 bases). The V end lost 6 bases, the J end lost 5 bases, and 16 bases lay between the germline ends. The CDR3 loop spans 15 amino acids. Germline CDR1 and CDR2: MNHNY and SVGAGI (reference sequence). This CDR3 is CASSPIVGGTGELFF. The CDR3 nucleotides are TGTGCCAGCAGCCCCATCGTCGGGGGTACCGGGGAGCTGTTTTTT.

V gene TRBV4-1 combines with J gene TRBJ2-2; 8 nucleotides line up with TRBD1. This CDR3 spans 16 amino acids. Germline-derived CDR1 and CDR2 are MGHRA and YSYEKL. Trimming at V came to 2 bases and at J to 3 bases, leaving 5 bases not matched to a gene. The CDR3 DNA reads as TGCGCCAGCAGCCAACAGGGACAGGAATACACCGGGGAGCTGTTTTTT. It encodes CASSQQGQEYTGELFF.

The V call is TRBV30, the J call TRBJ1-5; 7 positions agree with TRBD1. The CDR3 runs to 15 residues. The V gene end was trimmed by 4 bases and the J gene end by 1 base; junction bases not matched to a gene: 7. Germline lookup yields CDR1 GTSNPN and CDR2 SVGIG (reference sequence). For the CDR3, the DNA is TGTGCCTGGAAAGAAGGACAGGCGAGCAATCAGCCCCAGCATTTT. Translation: CAWKEGQASNQPQHF.

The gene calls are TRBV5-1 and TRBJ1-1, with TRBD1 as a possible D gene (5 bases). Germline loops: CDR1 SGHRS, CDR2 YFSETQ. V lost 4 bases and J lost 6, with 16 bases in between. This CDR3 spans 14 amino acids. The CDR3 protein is CASSLGGGIAEAFF. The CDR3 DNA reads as TGCGCCAGCAGCCTCGGGGGGGGGATCGCTGAAGCTTTCTTT.

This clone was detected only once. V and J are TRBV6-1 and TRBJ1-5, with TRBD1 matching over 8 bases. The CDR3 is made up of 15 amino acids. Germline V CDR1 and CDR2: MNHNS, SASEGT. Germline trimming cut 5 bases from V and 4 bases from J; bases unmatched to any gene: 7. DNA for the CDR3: TGTGCCAGCAGTCCCCGACAGGGGTATAATCAGCCCCAGCATTTT. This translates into CASSPRQGYNQPQHF.

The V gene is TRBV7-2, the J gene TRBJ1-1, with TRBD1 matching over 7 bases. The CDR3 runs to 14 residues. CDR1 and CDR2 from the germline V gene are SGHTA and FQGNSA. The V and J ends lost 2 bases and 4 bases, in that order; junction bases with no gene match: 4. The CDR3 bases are TGTGCCAGCAGCTTACAGTCAGGGGGCACTGAAGCTTTCTTT. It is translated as CASSLQSGGTEAFF.

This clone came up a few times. The DNA of the CDR3 is TGTGCCAGCAGTGACCCGGGCGACGAGACCCAGTACTTC. Encoded protein: CASSDPGDETQYF. The V call is TRBV2, the J call TRBJ2-5; D is uncertain. This CDR3 region has 13 residues. V shed 3 bases and J shed 5 bases, with 10 bases lying between them. Per germline, CDR1 SNHLY and CDR2 FYNNEI. Full variable domain (remainder filled in from reference TRBV2 and TRBJ2-5): EPEVTQTPSHQVTQMGQEVILRCVPISNHLYFYWYRQILGQKVEFLVSFYNNEISEKSEIFDDQFSVERPDGSNFTLKIRSTKLEDSAMYFCASSDPGDETQYFGPGTRLLVL.

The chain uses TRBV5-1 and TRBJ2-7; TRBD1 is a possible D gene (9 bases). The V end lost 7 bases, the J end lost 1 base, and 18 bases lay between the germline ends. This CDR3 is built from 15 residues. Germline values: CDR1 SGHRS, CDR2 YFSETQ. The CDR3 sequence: CASRGGDRASYEQYF. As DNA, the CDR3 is TGCGCCAGCCGGGGGGGGGACAGGGCATCCTACGAGCAGTACTTC.

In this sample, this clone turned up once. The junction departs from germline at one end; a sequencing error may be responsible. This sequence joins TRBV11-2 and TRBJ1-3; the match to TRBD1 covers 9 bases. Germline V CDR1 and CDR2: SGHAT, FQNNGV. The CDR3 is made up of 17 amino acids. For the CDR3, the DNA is TGTGCCAGCAGGTTAGGGACAGGGACCTCCTCTGGAAACACCATATATTTT. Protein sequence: CASRLGTGTSSGNTIYF.

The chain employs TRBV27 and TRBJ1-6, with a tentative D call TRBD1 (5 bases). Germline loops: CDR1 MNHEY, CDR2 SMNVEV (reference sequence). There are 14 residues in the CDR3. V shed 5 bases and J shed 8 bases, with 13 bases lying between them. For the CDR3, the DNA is TGTGCCAGCAGTATGTTGGGGACCCATTCACCCCTCCACTTT. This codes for CASSMLGTHSPLHF.

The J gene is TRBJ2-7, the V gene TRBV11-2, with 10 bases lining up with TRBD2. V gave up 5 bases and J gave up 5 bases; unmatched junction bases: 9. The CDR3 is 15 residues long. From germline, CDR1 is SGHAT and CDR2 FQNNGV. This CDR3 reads CASSPRAGGFHEQYF. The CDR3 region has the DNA TGTGCCAGCAGCCCAAGAGCGGGGGGGTTCCACGAGCAGTACTTC.

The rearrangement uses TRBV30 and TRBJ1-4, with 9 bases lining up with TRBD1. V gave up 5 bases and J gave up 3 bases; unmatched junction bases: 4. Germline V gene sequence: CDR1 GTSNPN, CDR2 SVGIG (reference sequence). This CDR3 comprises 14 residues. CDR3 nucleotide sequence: TGTGCCTGGGGCGGGACAGGGCCTAATGAAAAACTGTTTTTT. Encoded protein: CAWGGTGPNEKLFF. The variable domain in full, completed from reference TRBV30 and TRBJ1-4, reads SQTIHQWPATLVQPVGSPLSLECTVEGTSNPNLYWYRQAAGRGLQLLFYSVGIGQISSEVPQNLSASRPQDRQFILSSKKLLLSDSGFYLCAWGGTGPNEKLFFGSGTQLSVL.

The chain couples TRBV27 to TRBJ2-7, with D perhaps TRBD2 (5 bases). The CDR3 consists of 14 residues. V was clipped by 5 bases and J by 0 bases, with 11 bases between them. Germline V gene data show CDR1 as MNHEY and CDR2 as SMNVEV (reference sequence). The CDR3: CASSRAGYSYEQYF. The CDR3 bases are TGTGCCAGCAGTAGGGCGGGTTACTCCTACGAGCAGTACTTC.

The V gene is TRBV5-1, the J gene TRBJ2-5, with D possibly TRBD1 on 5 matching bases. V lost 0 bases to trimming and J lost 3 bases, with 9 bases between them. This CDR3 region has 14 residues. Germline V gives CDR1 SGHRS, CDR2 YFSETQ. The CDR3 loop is CASSLAGREETQYF. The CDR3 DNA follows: TGCGCCAGCAGCTTGGCGGGCAGGGAAGAGACCCAGTACTTC.

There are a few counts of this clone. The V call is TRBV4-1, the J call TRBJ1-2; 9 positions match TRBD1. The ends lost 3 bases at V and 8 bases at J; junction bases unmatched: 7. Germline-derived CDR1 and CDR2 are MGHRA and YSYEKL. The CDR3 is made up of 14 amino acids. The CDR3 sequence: CASSHWGQGKGYTF. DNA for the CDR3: TGCGCCAGCAGCCATTGGGGACAGGGCAAGGGCTACACCTTC.

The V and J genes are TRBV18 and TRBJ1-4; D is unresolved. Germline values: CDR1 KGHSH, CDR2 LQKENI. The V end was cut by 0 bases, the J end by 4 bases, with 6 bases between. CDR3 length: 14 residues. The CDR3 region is CASSPPTYNEKLFF. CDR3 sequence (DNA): TGTGCCAGCTCACCACCAACATATAATGAAAAACTGTTTTTT.

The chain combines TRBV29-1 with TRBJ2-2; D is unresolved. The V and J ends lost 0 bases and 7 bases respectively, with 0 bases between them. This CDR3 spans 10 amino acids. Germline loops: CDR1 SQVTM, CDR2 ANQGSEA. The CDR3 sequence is CSVEDGELFF. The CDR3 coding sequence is TGCAGCGTTGAAGACGGGGAGCTGTTTTTT.

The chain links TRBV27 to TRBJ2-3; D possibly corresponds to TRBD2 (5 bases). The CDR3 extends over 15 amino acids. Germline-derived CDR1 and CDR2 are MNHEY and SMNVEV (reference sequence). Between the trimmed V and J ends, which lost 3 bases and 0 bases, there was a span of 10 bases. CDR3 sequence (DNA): TGTGCCAGCAGTTTCAGGACTGCTAGCACAGATACGCAGTATTTT. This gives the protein CASSFRTASTDTQYF.

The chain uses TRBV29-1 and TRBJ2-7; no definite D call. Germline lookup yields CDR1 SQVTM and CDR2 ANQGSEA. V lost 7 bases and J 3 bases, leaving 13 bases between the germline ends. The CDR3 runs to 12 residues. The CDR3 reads CSARMDDYEQYF. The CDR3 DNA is TGCAGCGCCCGCATGGACGACTACGAGCAGTACTTC.

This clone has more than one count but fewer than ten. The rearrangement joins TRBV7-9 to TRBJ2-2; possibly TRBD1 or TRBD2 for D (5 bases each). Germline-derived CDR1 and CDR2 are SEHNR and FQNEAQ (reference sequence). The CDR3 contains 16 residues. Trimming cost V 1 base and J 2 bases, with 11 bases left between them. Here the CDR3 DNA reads TGTGCCAGCAGCTTAGTAAGGGGACCCAACACCGGGGAGCTGTTTTTT. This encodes CASSLVRGPNTGELFF.

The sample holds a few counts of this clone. The CDR3 sequence is CASREGQGNQPQHF. The CDR3 DNA sequence: TGTGCCAGCAGGGAGGGACAGGGGAACCAGCCCCAGCATTTT. This chain uses TRBV28 with TRBJ1-5; 10 bases match TRBD1. V was pared by 6 bases and J by 7 bases, with 6 bases of the junction left unmatched. The CDR3 length is 14 residues. Looked up from germline, CDR1 is MDHEN and CDR2 is SYDVKM.

CDR3 sequence reads: CASSQISGSSYNEQFF. Here the CDR3 DNA reads TGTGCCAGCAGCCAAATCAGCGGGAGTTCCTACAATGAGCAGTTCTTC. The chain carries TRBV7-9 and TRBJ2-1, with 8 bases matching TRBD2. The germline gives CDR1 SEHNR, CDR2 FQNEAQ (reference sequence). The CDR3 loop spans 16 amino acids. V trimming: 5 bases; J trimming: 1 base; junction bases outside the gene matches: 7. Supplemented by reference TRBV7-9 and TRBJ2-1, the full variable domain reads DTGVSQNPRHKITKRGQNVTFRCDPISEHNRLYWYRQTLGQGPEFLTYFQNEAQLEKSRLLSDRFSAERPKGSFSTLEIQRTEQGDSAMYLCASSQISGSSYNEQFFGPGTRLTVL.

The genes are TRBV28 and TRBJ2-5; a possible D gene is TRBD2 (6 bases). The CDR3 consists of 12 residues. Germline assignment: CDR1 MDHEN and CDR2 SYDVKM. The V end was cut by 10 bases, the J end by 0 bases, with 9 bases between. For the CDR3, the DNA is TGTGCCACCCGGGGGTACCAAGAGACCCAGTACTTC. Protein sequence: CATRGYQETQYF.

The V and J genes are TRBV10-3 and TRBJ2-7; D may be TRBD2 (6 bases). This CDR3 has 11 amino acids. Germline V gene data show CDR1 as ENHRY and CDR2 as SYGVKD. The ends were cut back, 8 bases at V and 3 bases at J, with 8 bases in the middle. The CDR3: CAIGGVYEQYF. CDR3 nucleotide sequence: TGTGCCATCGGAGGGGTCTACGAGCAGTACTTC.